The 12 T cell receptor beta chains listed next were all sequenced from one sample in a study of T cells after yellow fever vaccination. TCRdb re-called the 5' RACE reads through MiXCR, storing one row per CDR3 protein. The table lists 620,000 or so distinct CDR3 sequences, approximately 13% of them singletons. The input for sequencing was PBMCs, taken on the day of the yellow fever booster vaccination. All receptors come from a man aged 30 to 39 who received the YFV17D yellow fever vaccine.

This clonotype was found many times. The chain recombines TRBV12-3 or TRBV12-4 with TRBJ2-1; 7 bases align to TRBD2. The CDR3 runs 14 residues. The ends lost 6 bases at V and 7 bases at J; junction bases unmatched: 9. DNA for the CDR3: TGTGCCAGCAGAGGGACTATAGACGGGAATGAGCAGTTCTTC. Amino acid sequence: CASRGTIDGNEQFF.

CDR3 sequence reads: CASSFGEEAFF. CDR3 in DNA: TGTGCCAGCAGTTTCGGGGAAGAAGCTTTCTTT. The genes are TRBV25-1 and TRBJ1-1; no clear D gene. This CDR3 spans 11 amino acids. CDR1 MGHDK and CDR2 SYGVNS come from the germline V gene. V was pared by 5 bases and J by 8 bases, with 9 bases between.

This clonotype was seen a handful of times. The chain is built from TRBV29-1 and TRBJ2-3, with D perhaps TRBD1 (6 bases). Per germline, CDR1 SQVTM and CDR2 ANQGSEA. The CDR3 is made up of 19 amino acids. The germline V and J ends were trimmed by 1 base and 4 bases, with 27 bases remaining between them. CDR3 sequence reads: CSVEGMAKDSEGSSDTQYF. As DNA, the CDR3 is TGCAGCGTTGAAGGTATGGCTAAGGACAGCGAAGGCTCCTCAGATACGCAGTATTTT.

This clonotype was found a few times. V usage is TRBV18 and J usage is TRBJ2-5; TRBD1 or TRBD2 may be the D gene (6 bases each). This CDR3 comprises 13 residues. CDR1 and CDR2 from the germline V gene are KGHSH and LQKENI. V was cut by 8 bases and J by 7 bases, with 17 bases left in between. The CDR3 DNA reads as TGTGCCAGCCTCGGGGGCTCCGGAGGGACCCAGTACTTC. Residues: CASLGGSGGTQYF.

This clonotype appeared a few times. At one end the junction does not follow the germline gene, possibly because of a read error. The CDR3 region has the DNA TGTGCCAGTAGTTCCGGGACAGGGGGCCGAGGATACAGAAATCAGCCCCAGCATTTT. Translated: CASSSGTGGRGYRNQPQHF. The V call is TRBV6-2 or TRBV6-3, the J call TRBJ1-5, with TRBD1 identical over 12 bases. The CDR3 consists of 19 residues. The germline gives CDR1 MNHEY, CDR2 SVGEGT.

V usage is TRBV7-6 and J usage is TRBJ2-1; perhaps TRBD2 as D (6 bases). In germline, CDR1 is SGHVS, CDR2 FNYEAQ. The V and J ends lost 2 bases and 5 bases respectively, with 13 bases between them. The CDR3 is 15 amino acids. This CDR3 reads CASSLQRGGDNEQFF. CDR3 bases: TGTGCCAGCAGCTTACAGAGAGGAGGGGACAATGAGCAGTTCTTC.

This chain joins TRBV12-3 or TRBV12-4 and TRBJ1-4; TRBD1 aligns across 12 bases. V lost 4 bases to trimming and J lost 0 bases; unmatched junction nucleotides: 9. The length of the CDR3 is 19 residues. The CDR3 coding sequence is TGTGCCAGCAGTTCATCTCGGGACAGGGGGCCCTCAACTAATGAAAAACTGTTTTTT. Its translation: CASSSSRDRGPSTNEKLFF.

The chain employs TRBV16 and TRBJ1-5, with D unclear. The CDR3 length is 13 residues. V lost 0 bases and J lost 6, with 6 bases in between. Looked up from germline, CDR1 is KGHSY and CDR2 is FQNENV. The CDR3 is CASSQSRVQPQHF. CDR3 sequence (DNA): TGTGCCAGCAGCCAATCGAGAGTTCAGCCCCAGCATTTT.

This clonotype was observed many times. The rearrangement links TRBV6-2 or TRBV6-3 to TRBJ2-7; D gene uncertain. The CDR3 has 11 residues. V shed 6 bases and J shed 3 bases, with 6 bases lying between them. Germline V gene lookup returns CDR1 MNHEY and CDR2 SVGEGT. Here the CDR3 reads CASSYRYEQYF. For the CDR3, the DNA is TGTGCCAGCAGCTACCGCTACGAGCAGTACTTC.

The V gene is TRBV28, the J gene TRBJ2-7, with TRBD2 identical over 10 bases. Trimming cost V 7 bases and J 7 bases; bases outside gene matches: 4. CDR3 size: 12 residues. The germline V gene has CDR1 MDHEN and CDR2 SYDVKM. The CDR3 DNA follows: TGTGCCAGCAATCTAGCGGGAGCGGAGCAGTACTTC. This gives the protein CASNLAGAEQYF.

This clonotype occurred a few times. This chain joins TRBV5-1 and TRBJ1-1, with TRBD1 matching 8 bases. CDR1 is SGHRS and CDR2 is YFSETQ in the germline V gene. Trimming took 0 bases from V and 10 from J; bases not matched to a gene: 11. CDR3 length equals 15 residues. In DNA, the CDR3 is TGCGCCAGCAGCTTGGCCGACAGGGGAGGAGAAAGAGCTTTCTTT. Protein product: CASSLADRGGERAFF.

V is TRBV6-5 and J is TRBJ2-7, with D perhaps matching TRBD1 or TRBD2 (6 bases each). The CDR3 has 15 amino acids. Germline CDR1 is MNHEY and CDR2 is SVGAGI. V dropped 2 bases and J dropped 6 bases, with 17 bases sitting between them. The CDR3, as DNA: TGTGCCAGCAGTTACCCGCCTGGGGGGCTACCCGAGCAGTACTTC. This gives the protein CASSYPPGGLPEQYF.